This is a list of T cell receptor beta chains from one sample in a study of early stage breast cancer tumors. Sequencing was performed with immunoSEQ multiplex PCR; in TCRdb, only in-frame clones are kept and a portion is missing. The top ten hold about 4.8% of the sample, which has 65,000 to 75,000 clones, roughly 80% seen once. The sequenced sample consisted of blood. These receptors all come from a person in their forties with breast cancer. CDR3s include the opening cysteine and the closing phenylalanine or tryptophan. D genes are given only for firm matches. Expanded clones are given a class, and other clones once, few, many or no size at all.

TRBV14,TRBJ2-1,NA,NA,CASSQVGGYNEQFF,TGTGCCAGCAGCCAAGTAGGGGGCTACAATGAGCAGTTCTTC
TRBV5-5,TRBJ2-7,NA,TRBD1,CASSSRDRVYEQYF,TGTGCCAGCAGCTCCCGGGACAGAGTCTACGAGCAGTACTTC
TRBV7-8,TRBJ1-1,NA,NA,CASSRTNTEAFF,TGTGCCAGCAGCCGGACGAACACTGAAGCTTTCTTT
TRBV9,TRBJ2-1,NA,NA,CASSVESFSYNEQFF,TGTGCCAGCAGCGTAGAATCTTTCTCCTACAATGAGCAGTTCTTC
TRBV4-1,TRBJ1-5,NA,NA,CASSHGGLSNQPQHF,TGCGCCAGCAGCCACGGGGGGTTGAGCAATCAGCCCCAGCATTTT
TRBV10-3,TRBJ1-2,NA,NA,CAISTGYYGYTF,TGTGCCATCAGTACAGGATACTATGGCTACACCTTC
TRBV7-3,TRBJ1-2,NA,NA,CASSLGTSAIYGYTF,TGTGCCAGCAGCTTAGGAACCTCGGCGATCTATGGCTACACCTTC
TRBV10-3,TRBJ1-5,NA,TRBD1,CATKQGEGNQPQHF,TGTGCCACCAAACAGGGGGAAGGCAATCAGCCCCAGCATTTT
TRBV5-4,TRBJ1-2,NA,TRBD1,CASSGIRTGKVNYGYTF,TGTGCCAGCAGCGGGATTAGGACAGGCAAGGTCAACTATGGCTACACCTTC
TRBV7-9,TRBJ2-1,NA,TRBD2,CASGTSGSWDEQFF,TGTGCCAGCGGTACTAGCGGGAGTTGGGATGAGCAGTTCTTC
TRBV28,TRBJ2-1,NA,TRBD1,CASSPGGQGAREQFF,TGTGCCAGCAGTCCTGGGGGACAGGGGGCGCGTGAGCAGTTCTTC
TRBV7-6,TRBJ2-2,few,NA,CASSRQNTGELFF,TGTGCCAGCAGCCGACAGAACACCGGGGAGCTGTTTTTT
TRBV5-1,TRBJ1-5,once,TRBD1,CASSSAGGLPQHF,TGCGCCAGCAGCTCGGCAGGGGGCTTGCCCCAGCATTTT
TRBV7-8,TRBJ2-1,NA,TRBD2,CASSTSPGGTYNEQFF,TGTGCCAGCAGCACCAGTCCCGGGGGGACCTACAATGAGCAGTTCTTC